The rows below give T cell receptor beta chains drawn from one sample of a study of blood T cells in healthy people across ages. From the 5' RACE reads, TCRdb called clonotypes with MiXCR, one entry per CDR3 protein. Among over 700,000 distinct CDR3 sequences listed, just under 25% were seen once. The sample was also linked to a second study, of T cells of mothers and their children.

The sequenced sample consisted of blood. Source of these receptors: a boy aged 5-17 years in good health. Each CDR3 is given with its conserved first and last residue. Each record gives: J gene, D gene, V gene, clone size, CDR3 protein, CDR3 DNA. A D gene is named only where the DNA matches it firmly. Clone size is shown for a subset of rows, as once, few, many or a class of expanded clone.

j_call: TRBJ2-7; d_call: -; v_call: TRBV15; clone_size: -; cdr3_aa: CATSRSTEISSYEQYF; cdr3_nt: TGTGCCACCAGCAGGTCCACAGAGATTAGCTCCTACGAGCAGTACTTC
j_call: TRBJ1-1; d_call: TRBD1; v_call: TRBV7-6; clone_size: few; cdr3_aa: CASSPSDRSFMNTEAFF; cdr3_nt: TGTGCCAGCAGCCCGTCGGACAGGAGCTTCATGAACACTGAAGCTTTCTTT
j_call: TRBJ2-1; d_call: -; v_call: TRBV29-1; clone_size: -; cdr3_aa: CSVVRSGWEDNEQFF; cdr3_nt: TGCAGCGTTGTAAGAAGTGGGTGGGAGGACAATGAGCAGTTCTTC
j_call: TRBJ1-5; d_call: -; v_call: TRBV12-3/TRBV12-4; clone_size: -; cdr3_aa: CASSFGGRQPQHF; cdr3_nt: TGTGCCAGCAGTTTTGGGGGGCGTCAGCCCCAGCATTTT
j_call: TRBJ2-7; d_call: -; v_call: TRBV20-1; clone_size: -; cdr3_aa: CSARDSGMSSYEQYF; cdr3_nt: TGCAGTGCTAGAGACAGCGGAATGAGCTCCTACGAGCAGTACTTC
j_call: TRBJ1-5; d_call: -; v_call: TRBV7-9; clone_size: few; cdr3_aa: CASSLSRLQPQHF; cdr3_nt: TGTGCCAGCAGCTTAAGCCGACTTCAGCCCCAGCATTTT
j_call: TRBJ1-4; d_call: -; v_call: TRBV10-3; clone_size: -; cdr3_aa: CAISEREGGNEKLFF; cdr3_nt: TGTGCCATCAGTGAGAGGGAAGGTGGTAACGAAAAACTGTTTTTT
j_call: TRBJ2-7; d_call: -; v_call: TRBV10-3; clone_size: few; cdr3_aa: CAISESRGTGSGGEQYF; cdr3_nt: TGTGCCATCAGTGAGTCCCGCGGAACAGGGTCCGGTGGCGAGCAGTACTTC
j_call: TRBJ2-7; d_call: -; v_call: TRBV6-1; clone_size: few; cdr3_aa: CASSETDEQYF; cdr3_nt: TGTGCCAGCAGTGAGACAGACGAGCAGTACTTC
j_call: TRBJ1-1; d_call: TRBD1; v_call: TRBV9; clone_size: -; cdr3_aa: CASSADREAEAFF; cdr3_nt: TGTGCCAGCAGCGCGGACAGGGAGGCGGAAGCTTTCTTT
j_call: TRBJ2-7; d_call: TRBD1; v_call: TRBV20-1; clone_size: few; cdr3_aa: CSSRGTGGSYEQYF; cdr3_nt: TGCAGTTCCCGAGGGACAGGGGGTTCCTACGAGCAGTACTTC
j_call: TRBJ2-1; d_call: -; v_call: TRBV29-1; clone_size: -; cdr3_aa: CSVALRQIYNEQFF; cdr3_nt: TGCAGCGTTGCACTACGACAGATCTACAATGAGCAGTTCTTC
j_call: TRBJ1-4; d_call: -; v_call: TRBV18; clone_size: -; cdr3_aa: CASSPGGPATNEKLFF; cdr3_nt: TGTGCCAGCTCACCGGGGGGACCTGCAACTAATGAAAAACTGTTTTTT
j_call: TRBJ2-3; d_call: -; v_call: TRBV27; clone_size: few; cdr3_aa: CASSASYSTDTQYF; cdr3_nt: TGTGCCAGCAGCGCTAGCTATAGCACAGATACGCAGTATTTT
j_call: TRBJ2-5; d_call: -; v_call: TRBV5-5; clone_size: -; cdr3_aa: CASSSGGEVQETQYF; cdr3_nt: TGTGCCAGCAGCTCAGGGGGGGAGGTCCAAGAGACCCAGTACTTC
j_call: TRBJ2-7; d_call: -; v_call: TRBV14; clone_size: -; cdr3_aa: CASSQEYQPYEQYF; cdr3_nt: TGTGCCAGCAGCCAAGAGTACCAACCCTACGAGCAGTACTTC
j_call: TRBJ1-1; d_call: -; v_call: TRBV4-2; clone_size: -; cdr3_aa: CASSQEVGTTEAFF; cdr3_nt: TGTGCCAGCAGCCAAGAGGTGGGAACCACTGAAGCTTTCTTT
j_call: TRBJ2-5; d_call: -; v_call: TRBV12-3/TRBV12-4; clone_size: few; cdr3_aa: CASSPSWGETQYF; cdr3_nt: TGTGCCAGCAGTCCGTCTTGGGGAGAGACCCAGTACTTC
j_call: TRBJ1-1; d_call: TRBD1; v_call: TRBV6-6; clone_size: few; cdr3_aa: CASSPISGGGPEAFF; cdr3_nt: TGTGCCAGCAGTCCAATTTCAGGGGGCGGCCCTGAAGCTTTCTTT
j_call: TRBJ2-1; d_call: -; v_call: TRBV15; clone_size: -; cdr3_aa: CASCGGQGNEQFF; cdr3_nt: TGTGCCAGCTGCGGGGGCCAGGGCAATGAGCAGTTCTTC
j_call: TRBJ1-2; d_call: -; v_call: TRBV20-1; clone_size: -; cdr3_aa: CSARGRDGYTF; cdr3_nt: TGCAGTGCTAGAGGGAGGGATGGCTACACCTTC
j_call: TRBJ2-1; d_call: -; v_call: TRBV13; clone_size: -; cdr3_aa: CASSSGLPERNEQFF; cdr3_nt: TGTGCCAGCAGCTCAGGACTGCCGGAACGCAATGAGCAGTTCTTC
j_call: TRBJ2-7; d_call: TRBD1; v_call: TRBV29-1; clone_size: -; cdr3_aa: CSVVGGQGGYYEQYF; cdr3_nt: TGCAGCGTTGTCGGCGGACAGGGTGGATACTACGAGCAGTACTTC
j_call: TRBJ2-2; d_call: -; v_call: TRBV2; clone_size: -; cdr3_aa: CASSEPLGRGTGELFF; cdr3_nt: TGTGCCAGCAGTGAGCCCCTGGGCAGGGGCACCGGGGAGCTGTTTTTT
j_call: TRBJ1-1; d_call: -; v_call: TRBV6-2/TRBV6-3; clone_size: -; cdr3_aa: CASSYGPGGTEAFF; cdr3_nt: TGTGCCAGCAGTTACGGTCCAGGAGGGACTGAAGCTTTCTTT
j_call: TRBJ2-7; d_call: -; v_call: TRBV7-6; clone_size: many; cdr3_aa: CASSAVGVTYEQYF; cdr3_nt: TGTGCCAGCAGCGCGGTAGGAGTGACCTACGAGCAGTACTTC
j_call: TRBJ1-6; d_call: TRBD1; v_call: TRBV15; clone_size: -; cdr3_aa: CATSEDRANNSPLHF; cdr3_nt: TGTGCCACCAGCGAAGACAGGGCAAATAATTCACCCCTCCACTTT
j_call: TRBJ2-7; d_call: TRBD2; v_call: TRBV20-1; clone_size: -; cdr3_aa: CSARSLAGVEQYF; cdr3_nt: TGCAGTGCTAGGAGTCTAGCGGGAGTCGAGCAGTACTTC
j_call: TRBJ2-1; d_call: -; v_call: TRBV7-9; clone_size: -; cdr3_aa: CASSLDAGTYNEQFF; cdr3_nt: TGTGCCAGCAGCTTAGACGCAGGGACCTACAATGAGCAGTTCTTC
j_call: TRBJ2-7; d_call: -; v_call: TRBV21-1; clone_size: -; cdr3_aa: CASSILARPTHEQYF; cdr3_nt: -
j_call: TRBJ2-3; d_call: TRBD2; v_call: TRBV28; clone_size: -; cdr3_aa: CASAGGLAGFTDTQYF; cdr3_nt: TGTGCCAGCGCCGGGGGACTAGCGGGATTCACAGATACGCAGTATTTT
j_call: TRBJ2-1; d_call: -; v_call: TRBV24-1; clone_size: -; cdr3_aa: CATRATGSNEQFF; cdr3_nt: TGTGCCACCAGGGCTACTGGTAGCAATGAGCAGTTCTTC
j_call: TRBJ2-5; d_call: TRBD1; v_call: TRBV7-2; clone_size: few; cdr3_aa: CASSPTGGGGTQYF; cdr3_nt: TGTGCCAGCAGCCCGACAGGGGGTGGAGGGACCCAGTACTTC
j_call: TRBJ2-7; d_call: TRBD1; v_call: TRBV28; clone_size: once; cdr3_aa: CASRGTAFSYEQYF; cdr3_nt: TGTGCCAGCAGAGGGACAGCGTTCTCCTACGAGCAGTACTTC
j_call: TRBJ2-1; d_call: -; v_call: TRBV20-1; clone_size: few; cdr3_aa: CSAAPTGNEQLF; cdr3_nt: TGCAGTGCCGCACCGACTGGCAATGAGCAGCTCTTC
j_call: TRBJ2-1; d_call: TRBD2; v_call: TRBV4-2; clone_size: -; cdr3_aa: CASSQGLAGGPYNEQFF; cdr3_nt: TGTGCCAGCAGCCAAGGTCTAGCGGGGGGGCCCTACAATGAGCAGTTCTTC
j_call: TRBJ1-2; d_call: -; v_call: TRBV12-3/TRBV12-4; clone_size: few; cdr3_aa: CASSFGQTYDYTF; cdr3_nt: TGTGCCAGCAGTTTTGGACAGACCTATGACTACACCTTC
j_call: TRBJ2-5; d_call: -; v_call: TRBV3-1; clone_size: few; cdr3_aa: CAFPEETQYF; cdr3_nt: TGTGCCTTCCCCGAAGAGACCCAGTACTTC
j_call: TRBJ2-7; d_call: TRBD2; v_call: TRBV5-4; clone_size: few; cdr3_aa: CASSLGASGSEEQYF; cdr3_nt: TGTGCCAGCAGCTTGGGGGCTAGCGGGTCGGAAGAGCAGTACTTC
j_call: TRBJ1-2; d_call: -; v_call: TRBV29-1; clone_size: few; cdr3_aa: CSVEFTGYGYTF; cdr3_nt: TGCAGCGTTGAGTTTACAGGCTATGGCTACACCTTC
j_call: TRBJ2-7; d_call: TRBD2; v_call: TRBV7-8; clone_size: few; cdr3_aa: CASSSDPGLAGTYEQYF; cdr3_nt: TGTGCCAGCAGCTCAGACCCGGGACTAGCGGGAACCTACGAGCAGTACTTC
j_call: TRBJ2-5; d_call: TRBD1; v_call: TRBV13; clone_size: few; cdr3_aa: CASSLASQGTLFF; cdr3_nt: TGTGCCAGCAGCTTAGCATCACAGGGGACGCTGTTCTTC
j_call: TRBJ1-5; d_call: TRBD1; v_call: TRBV7-2; clone_size: -; cdr3_aa: CASSSRQGGNQPQHF; cdr3_nt: TGTGCCAGCAGCTCCAGACAGGGTGGTAATCAGCCCCAGCATTTT
j_call: TRBJ1-1; d_call: TRBD1; v_call: TRBV27; clone_size: -; cdr3_aa: CASSSGQGSTKAFF; cdr3_nt: TGTGCCAGCAGCTCCGGACAGGGGAGCACTAAAGCTTTCTTT
j_call: TRBJ1-4; d_call: TRBD1; v_call: TRBV7-2; clone_size: -; cdr3_aa: CASSLYGTGNEKLFF; cdr3_nt: TGTGCCAGCAGCTTATACGGGACAGGCAATGAAAAACTGTTTTTT
j_call: TRBJ2-1; d_call: TRBD2; v_call: TRBV7-2; clone_size: -; cdr3_aa: CASSLTSAAYNEQFF; cdr3_nt: TGTGCCAGCAGCTTAACTAGCGCCGCCTACAATGAGCAGTTCTTC
j_call: TRBJ2-3; d_call: -; v_call: TRBV20-1; clone_size: -; cdr3_aa: CSASGGHTPYTDTQYF; cdr3_nt: TGCAGTGCTAGCGGGGGCCATACCCCATACACAGATACGCAGTATTTT
j_call: TRBJ2-7; d_call: -; v_call: TRBV24-1; clone_size: -; cdr3_aa: CATSDSGADQVGYEQYF; cdr3_nt: TGTGCCACCAGTGATTCGGGGGCCGATCAGGTGGGCTACGAGCAGTACTTC
j_call: TRBJ2-7; d_call: -; v_call: TRBV10-3; clone_size: -; cdr3_aa: CAIKEDPFSYEQYF; cdr3_nt: TGTGCCATCAAGGAGGATCCTTTCTCCTACGAGCAGTACTTC
j_call: TRBJ1-2; d_call: TRBD1; v_call: TRBV29-1; clone_size: -; cdr3_aa: CSVQKTGGDYGYTF; cdr3_nt: TGCAGCGTACAAAAGACAGGGGGCGACTATGGCTACACCTTC
j_call: TRBJ2-1; d_call: TRBD2; v_call: TRBV11-2; clone_size: -; cdr3_aa: CASRRPGRGASSYNEQFF; cdr3_nt: TGTGCCAGCAGACGCCCTGGGCGGGGGGCTAGCTCCTACAATGAGCAGTTCTTC
j_call: TRBJ2-7; d_call: -; v_call: TRBV20-1; clone_size: few; cdr3_aa: CSARDPSGRSSYEQYF; cdr3_nt: TGCAGTGCTAGAGATCCATCGGGTCGAAGCTCCTACGAGCAGTACTTC
j_call: TRBJ2-5; d_call: -; v_call: TRBV4-3; clone_size: few; cdr3_aa: CASSQDLSVQETQYF; cdr3_nt: TGCGCCAGCAGCCAAGATCTATCGGTCCAAGAGACCCAGTACTTC
j_call: TRBJ2-5; d_call: TRBD1; v_call: TRBV29-1; clone_size: -; cdr3_aa: CSVEGGGQGADQETRYF; cdr3_nt: TGCAGCGTTGAAGGTGGCGGACAGGGTGCCGACCAAGAGACCCGGTACTTC
j_call: TRBJ2-5; d_call: -; v_call: TRBV7-2; clone_size: many; cdr3_aa: CAIARTYQETQYF; cdr3_nt: TGTGCAATAGCGAGGACTTACCAAGAGACCCAGTACTTC
j_call: TRBJ1-4; d_call: -; v_call: TRBV12-3/TRBV12-4; clone_size: -; cdr3_aa: CASSPPGRGRSEKLFF; cdr3_nt: TGTGCCAGCAGCCCTCCTGGGAGGGGAAGAAGTGAAAAACTGTTTTTT
j_call: TRBJ2-7; d_call: TRBD2; v_call: TRBV20-1; clone_size: few; cdr3_aa: CSARNRAGLAGVLIYEQYF; cdr3_nt: TGCAGTGCTAGAAACCGGGCAGGACTAGCGGGTGTCCTAATCTACGAGCAGTACTTC
j_call: TRBJ1-2; d_call: -; v_call: TRBV9; clone_size: few; cdr3_aa: CASSVGGADYGYTF; cdr3_nt: TGTGCCAGCAGCGTAGGGGGCGCAGACTATGGCTACACCTTC